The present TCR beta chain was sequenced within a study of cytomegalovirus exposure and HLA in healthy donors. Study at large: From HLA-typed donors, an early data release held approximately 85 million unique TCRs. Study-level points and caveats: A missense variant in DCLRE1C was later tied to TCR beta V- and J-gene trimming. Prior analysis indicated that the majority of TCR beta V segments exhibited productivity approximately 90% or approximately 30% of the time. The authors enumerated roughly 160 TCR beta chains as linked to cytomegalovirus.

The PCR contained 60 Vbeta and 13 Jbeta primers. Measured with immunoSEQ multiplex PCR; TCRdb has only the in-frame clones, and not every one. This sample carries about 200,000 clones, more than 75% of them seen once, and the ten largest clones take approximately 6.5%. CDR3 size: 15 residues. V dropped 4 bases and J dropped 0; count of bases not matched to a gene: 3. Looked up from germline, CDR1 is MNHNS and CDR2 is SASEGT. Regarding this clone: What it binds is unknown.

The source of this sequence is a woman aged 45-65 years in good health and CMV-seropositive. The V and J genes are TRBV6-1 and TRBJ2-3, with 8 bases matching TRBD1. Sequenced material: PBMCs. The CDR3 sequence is CASSVGQASTDTQYF. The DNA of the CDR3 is TGTGCCAGCAGTGTGGGACAGGCTAGCACAGATACGCAGTATTTT.